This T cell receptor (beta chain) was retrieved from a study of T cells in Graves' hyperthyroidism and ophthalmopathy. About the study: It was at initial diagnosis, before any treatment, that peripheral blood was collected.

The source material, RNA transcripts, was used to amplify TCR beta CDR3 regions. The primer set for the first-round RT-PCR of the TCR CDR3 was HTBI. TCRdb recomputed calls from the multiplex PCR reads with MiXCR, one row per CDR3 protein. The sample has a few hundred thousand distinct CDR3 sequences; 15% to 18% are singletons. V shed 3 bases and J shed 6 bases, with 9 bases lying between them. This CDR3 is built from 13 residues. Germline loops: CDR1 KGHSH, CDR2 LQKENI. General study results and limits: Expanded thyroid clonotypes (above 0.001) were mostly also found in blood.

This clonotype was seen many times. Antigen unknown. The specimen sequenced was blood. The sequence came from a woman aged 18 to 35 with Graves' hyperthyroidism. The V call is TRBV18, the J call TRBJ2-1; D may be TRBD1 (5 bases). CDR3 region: CASSPFRVNEQFF. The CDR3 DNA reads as TGTGCCAGCTCACCCTTCAGGGTCAATGAGCAGTTCTTC.